This TCR beta chain was identified in a study of shared clonotypes between healthy human individuals. Whole-study context: Donor ages ranged 18 to 49 years: a couple of women, a few men. Findings and caveats of the study: Among donors, clonotype sharing was expected to be affected by sequencing depth.

Within Nashville, Tennessee resided all donors, each a Caucasian adult. About 90 million PBMCs per unsorted sample were used for genomic DNA. Note on this clone: Its target is unknown.

The assay was immunoSEQ multiplex PCR, and TCRdb's table has in-frame clones only and misses some. The sample lists fewer than 500,000 clones, 60% to 80% occurring once. The V gene lost 4 bases and the J gene lost 4 bases, with 13 bases spanning the gap. The germline gives CDR1 SQVTM, CDR2 ANQGSEA. CDR3 length: 14 residues. The source is a woman in her thirties or forties in good health. Some clones in this sample may be carry-over from other donors' samples. Sequenced input: PBMCs. The chain carries TRBV29-1 and TRBJ2-2; maybe TRBD2 (5 bases). CDR3 DNA: TGCAGCGTTGCTTTTCGGGAAGCCACCGGGGAGCTGTTTTTT. Its protein is CSVAFREATGELFF.